This TCR beta chain was identified during a study of shared clonotypes between healthy human individuals. Both CD45RO+ cells and CCR7-negative CD45RA+ TemRA cells were combined to make up CD8 memory. This CDR3 has 15 residues. Germline CDR1 reads SGHKS; CDR2 reads YYEKEE (reference sequence). V shed 1 base and J 3 bases; nucleotides not matched to a gene: 4. Sorted-subset replicate PCRs used 150 to 200 ng of genomic DNA. This amount corresponded to 30,000 to 35,000 T cell genomes. Produced via immunoSEQ multiplex PCR; TCRdb's table is partial and in-frame only. The sample includes 650,000 to 700,000 clones, around 90% of them seen just once. This clone was found once.

Sequencing was performed on memory CD8+ T cells from PBMCs. Specified subset: CD45RO+ cells pooled with CCR7-negative TemRA cells. The origin of this receptor is a man in his late teens or twenties in good health. Some clones in this sample may be carry-over from other donors' samples. The chain links TRBV5-5 to TRBJ2-7, with TRBD1 matching 10 bases. The CDR3, as DNA: TGTGCCAGCAGCTTGCCGACAGGGGGCTACTACGAGCAGTACTTC. Its protein product is CASSLPTGGYYEQYF.